This T cell receptor (beta chain) was recorded in a study of cytomegalovirus exposure and HLA in healthy donors. Whole-study results and caveats: A later analysis reportedly found that, within productive TCRs, an Asian-associated ancestry cluster had fewer N-insertions than the mean observed across the roughly 690 donors. Some segments of the V type, notably TRBV6-2 and TRBV6-3, were excluded as indistinguishable. Follow-up analysis found HLA locus-dependent TCR association rates, highest for DRB1 and lowest for HLA-C. In a later analysis, several top co-occurrence clusters appeared linked to parvovirus B19, influenza, CMV and Epstein-Barr virus.

60 Vbeta and 13 Jbeta primers were used in PCR. This table comes from immunoSEQ multiplex PCR, and its TCRdb copy is limited to in-frame clones, with some not included. The sample lists around 35,000 clones, 81% occurring once. CDR3 length: 14 amino acids. CDR1 is MNHEY, CDR2 SVGAGI, per germline. V dropped 6 bases and J dropped 10 bases, with 19 bases sitting between them. A remark on this clone: Its antigen is unknown.

The specimen was PBMCs. The chain is built from TRBV6-5 and TRBJ1-3; the D gene is possibly TRBD1 (5 bases). This clonotype originated in a woman in her thirties or forties in good health and CMV-seronegative. CDR3 sequence reads: CASRTHQGQPTIYF. In DNA, the CDR3 is TGTGCCAGCAGGACGCATCAGGGCCAACCTACCATATATTTT.